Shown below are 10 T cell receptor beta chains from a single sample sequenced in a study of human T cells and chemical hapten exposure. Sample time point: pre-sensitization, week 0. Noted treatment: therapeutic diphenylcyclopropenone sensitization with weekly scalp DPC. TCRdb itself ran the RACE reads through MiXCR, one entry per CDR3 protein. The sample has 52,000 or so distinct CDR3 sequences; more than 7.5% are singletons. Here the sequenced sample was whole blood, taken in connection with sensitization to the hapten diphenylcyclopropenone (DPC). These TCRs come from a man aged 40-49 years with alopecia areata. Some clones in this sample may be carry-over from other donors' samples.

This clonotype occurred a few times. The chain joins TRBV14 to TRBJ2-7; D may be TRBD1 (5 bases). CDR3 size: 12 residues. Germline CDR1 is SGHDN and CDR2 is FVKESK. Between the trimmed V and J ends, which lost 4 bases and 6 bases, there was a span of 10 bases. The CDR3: CASSPGHREQYF. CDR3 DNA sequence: TGTGCCAGCAGCCCAGGGCACCGCGAGCAGTACTTC.

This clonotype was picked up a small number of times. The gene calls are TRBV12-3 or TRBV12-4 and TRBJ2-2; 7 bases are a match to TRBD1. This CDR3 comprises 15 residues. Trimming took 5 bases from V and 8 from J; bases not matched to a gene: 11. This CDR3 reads CASSPQGRGMGELFF. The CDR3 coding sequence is TGTGCCAGCAGTCCTCAAGGCAGGGGGATGGGGGAGCTGTTTTTT.

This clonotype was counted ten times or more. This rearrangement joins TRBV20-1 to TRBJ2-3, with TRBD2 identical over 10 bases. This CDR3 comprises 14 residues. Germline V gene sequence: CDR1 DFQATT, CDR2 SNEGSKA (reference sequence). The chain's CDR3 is CRGASGSDTDTQYF. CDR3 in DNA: TGCAGGGGGGCTAGCGGGAGCGACACAGATACGCAGTATTTT.

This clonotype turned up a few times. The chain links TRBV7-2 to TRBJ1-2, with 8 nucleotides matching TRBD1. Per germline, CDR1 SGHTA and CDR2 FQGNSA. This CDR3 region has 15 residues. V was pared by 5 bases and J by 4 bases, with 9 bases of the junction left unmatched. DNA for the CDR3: TGTGCCAGCAGCCAGACGGACAGGGTATTCTATGGCTACACCTTC. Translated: CASSQTDRVFYGYTF.

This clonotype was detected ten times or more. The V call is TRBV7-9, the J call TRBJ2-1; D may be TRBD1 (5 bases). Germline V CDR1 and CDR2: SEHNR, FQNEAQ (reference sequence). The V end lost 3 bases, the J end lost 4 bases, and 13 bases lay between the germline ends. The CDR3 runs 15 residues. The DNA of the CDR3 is TGTGCCAGCAGCTTGTACGAAAGGGGTTACAATGAGCAGTTCTTC. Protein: CASSLYERGYNEQFF.

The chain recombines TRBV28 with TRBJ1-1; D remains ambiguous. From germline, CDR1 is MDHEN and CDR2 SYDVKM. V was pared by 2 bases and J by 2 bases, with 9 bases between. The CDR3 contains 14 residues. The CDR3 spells CASSLPTVNTEAFF. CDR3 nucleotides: TGTGCCAGCAGTTTACCCACGGTTAACACTGAAGCTTTCTTT. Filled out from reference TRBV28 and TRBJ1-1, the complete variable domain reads DVKVTQSSRYLVKRTGEKVFLECVQDMDHENMFWYRQDPGLGLRLIYFSYDVKMKEKGDIPEGYSVSREKKERFSLILESASTNQTSMYLCASSLPTVNTEAFFGQGTRLTVV.

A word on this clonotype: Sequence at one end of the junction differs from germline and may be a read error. The DNA for the CDR3 is TGTGCCAGCAAGGGGCTCACCCGGGAGCTGTTTTTT. It yields the protein CASKGLTRELFF. V gene TRBV12-3 or TRBV12-4 combines with J gene TRBJ2-2, with D maybe TRBD1 (5 bases). CDR3 length equals 12 residues.

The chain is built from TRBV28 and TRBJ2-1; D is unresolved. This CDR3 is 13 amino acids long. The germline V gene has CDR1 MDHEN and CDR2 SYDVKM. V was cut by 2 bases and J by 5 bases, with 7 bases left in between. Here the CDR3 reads CASSLRSNNEQFF. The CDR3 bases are TGTGCCAGCAGTTTAAGGTCGAACAATGAGCAGTTCTTC.

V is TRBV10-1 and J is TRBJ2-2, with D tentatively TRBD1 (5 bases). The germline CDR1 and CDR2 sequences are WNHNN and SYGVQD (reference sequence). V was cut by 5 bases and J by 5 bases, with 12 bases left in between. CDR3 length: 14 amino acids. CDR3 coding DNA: TGCGCCAGCAGTTATTACCAGGGTACCGGGGAGCTGTTTTTT. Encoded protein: CASSYYQGTGELFF.

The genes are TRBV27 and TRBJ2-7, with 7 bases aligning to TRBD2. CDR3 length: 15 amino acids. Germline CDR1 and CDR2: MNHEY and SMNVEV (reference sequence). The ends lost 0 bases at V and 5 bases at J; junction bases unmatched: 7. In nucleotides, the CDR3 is TGTGCCAGCAGTTTATCGTACCTAGCGGTAAACGAGCAGTACTTC. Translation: CASSLSYLAVNEQYF.